The clone carrying this TCR beta chain was observed at least ten times. What it recognizes is unknown. This entry comes from a study of T cells in Graves' hyperthyroidism and ophthalmopathy. Study-wide findings and caveats: Ophthalmopathy was distinguished from stable hyperthyroidism by 13 V-J signatures.

The J segment lost 5 bases and the V segment lost 3 bases, leaving 6 bases of the junction unmatched. Germline V gene data show CDR1 as MDHEN and CDR2 as SYDVKM. The CDR3 is 15 amino acids. RNA transcripts yielded amplified TCR beta CDR3 regions. Primed by the HTBI set, a first-round RT-PCR was run on the TCR CDR3. One entry per CDR3 protein results from TCRdb running MiXCR on the multiplex PCR reads. Of a few hundred thousand distinct CDR3 sequences in the sample, about 17% were seen once. These patients, aged 18 to 65, had recently diagnosed hyperthyroidism lasting under 2 months. Based on clinical symptoms, serum thyroxine and TRAb, thyroid ultrasound and orbital computed tomography, diagnoses were reached.

This clonotype was obtained from a woman aged 50 to 60 with Graves' hyperthyroidism. This chain uses TRBV28 with TRBJ2-5, with TRBD2 identical over 10 bases. Source material: blood. The CDR3 DNA is TGTGCCAGCAGTTTCCTAGCGGGAGACGGGGAGACCCAGTACTTC. The encoded protein is CASSFLAGDGETQYF. The entire variable domain, with the rest obtained from reference TRBV28 and TRBJ2-5, is as follows: DVKVTQSSRYLVKRTGEKVFLECVQDMDHENMFWYRQDPGLGLRLIYFSYDVKMKEKGDIPEGYSVSREKKERFSLILESASTNQTSMYLCASSFLAGDGETQYFGPGTRLLVL.